The T cell receptor beta chain under discussion was sequenced for a study of PD-L1 blockade in urothelial cancer. The time point was: peripheral blood 6 weeks after treatment start. CDR3 length equals 14 residues. The investigators introduced synthetic TCR analog templates into each PCR as spikes. Data came from immunoSEQ multiplex PCR; TCRdb stores just in-frame clones and leaves some out. The sample has around 100,000 clones, 85% to 95% seen once. The sequence derives from a man aged 55 to 70 with urothelial cancer. This material consisted of PBMCs, taken around atezolizumab (anti-PD-L1) treatment. The chain couples TRBV21-1 to TRBJ2-1; the DNA was not compared with TRBD2, the D call given in the table. TRBV21-1 is flagged as a pseudogene. CDR3 in amino acids: CASSKALVVNEQFF. Written as DNA, the CDR3 is TGTGCCAGCAGCAAAGCGCTAGTTGTCAATGAGCAGTTCTTC.